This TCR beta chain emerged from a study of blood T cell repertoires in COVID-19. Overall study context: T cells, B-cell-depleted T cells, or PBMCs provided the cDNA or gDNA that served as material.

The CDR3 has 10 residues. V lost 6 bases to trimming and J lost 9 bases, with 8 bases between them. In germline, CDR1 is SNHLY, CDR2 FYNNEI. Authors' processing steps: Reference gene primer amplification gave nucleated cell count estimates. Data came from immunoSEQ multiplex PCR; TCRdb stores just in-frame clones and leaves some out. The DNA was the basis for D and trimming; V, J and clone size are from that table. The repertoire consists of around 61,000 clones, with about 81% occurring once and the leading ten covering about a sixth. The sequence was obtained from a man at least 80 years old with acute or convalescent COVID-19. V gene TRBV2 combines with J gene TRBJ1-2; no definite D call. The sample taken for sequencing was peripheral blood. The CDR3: CASSSASYTF. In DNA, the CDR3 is TGTGCCAGCAGCAGCGCCAGCTACACCTTC.